This entry features one T cell receptor beta chain sequence. Germline CDR1 and CDR2: SEHNR and FQNEAQ (reference sequence). The length of the CDR3 is 15 residues. V trimming: 1 base; J trimming: 4 bases; junction bases outside the gene matches: 4. This specimen comes from a study of blood T cell repertoires in COVID-19. Looking at the study overall: The origin of the acute and convalescent COVID-19 samples was the United States, Italy and Spain. PBMCs, B-cell-depleted T cells, or T cells provided the cDNA or gDNA that made up the material.

Per the authors' pipeline: Estimates of nucleated cell counts were drawn from the amplification of reference gene primers. The data were produced by immunoSEQ multiplex PCR, yet TCRdb's version contains in-frame clones alone and is incomplete. The V and J calls and clone size are taken from that table; D and trimming were inferred from the DNA. Among about 200,000 clones, 85% to 90% were seen once, and the ten largest hold around 1.5%. V and J are TRBV7-9 and TRBJ2-1, with 7 bases identical to TRBD2. The sequence derives from a young man with active or convalescent COVID-19. The sample comprised peripheral blood. In nucleotides, the CDR3 is TGTGCCAGCAGCTTAGGCGGGAGCCAATACAATGAGCAGTTCTTC. Amino acids: CASSLGGSQYNEQFF.